The sequence of this T cell receptor beta chain was determined in a study of blood T cell repertoires in COVID-19. Study-level information: COVID-19 samples from acute and convalescent phases originated in the United States, Italy and Spain.

The V gene end was trimmed by 7 bases and the J gene end by 5 bases; junction bases not matched to a gene: 5. The CDR3 contains 13 residues. Germline-derived CDR1 and CDR2 are MNHEY and SVGAGI. In the original processing: It was from reference gene primer amplification that nucleated cell counts were estimated. TCRdb keeps only in-frame clones here, not all; method: immunoSEQ multiplex PCR. V, J and clone size derive from that table, while D and trimming were established from the DNA sequence. Altogether 25,000 to 35,000 clones are present, about 84% being singletons, with the ten largest covering more than 15%.

The sample was peripheral blood. The chain recombines TRBV6-5 with TRBJ1-2; 9 nucleotides agree with TRBD1. The TCR originated in an older woman with acute or convalescent COVID-19. CDR3 sequence reads: CASTTGGGYGYTF. The CDR3 coding sequence is TGTGCCAGCACGACAGGGGGAGGATATGGCTACACCTTC.